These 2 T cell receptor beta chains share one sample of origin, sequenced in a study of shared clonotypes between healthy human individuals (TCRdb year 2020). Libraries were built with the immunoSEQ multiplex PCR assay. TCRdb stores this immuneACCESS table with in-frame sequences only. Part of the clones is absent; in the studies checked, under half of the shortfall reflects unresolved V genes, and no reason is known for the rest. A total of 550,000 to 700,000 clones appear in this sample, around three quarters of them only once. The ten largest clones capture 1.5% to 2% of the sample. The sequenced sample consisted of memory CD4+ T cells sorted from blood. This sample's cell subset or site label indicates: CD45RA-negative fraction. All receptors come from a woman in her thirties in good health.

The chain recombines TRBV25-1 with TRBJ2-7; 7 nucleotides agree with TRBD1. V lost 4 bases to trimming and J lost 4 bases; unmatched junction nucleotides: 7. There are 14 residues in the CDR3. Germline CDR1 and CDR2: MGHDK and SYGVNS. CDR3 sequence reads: CASSARGHGYEQYF. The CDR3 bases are TGTGCCAGCAGTGCGAGGGGGCACGGATACGAGCAGTACTTC.

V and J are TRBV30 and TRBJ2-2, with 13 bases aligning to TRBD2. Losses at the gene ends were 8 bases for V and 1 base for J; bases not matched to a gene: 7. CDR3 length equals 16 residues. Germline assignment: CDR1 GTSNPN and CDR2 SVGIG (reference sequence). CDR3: CATRTSGRMNTGELFF. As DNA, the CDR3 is TGTGCCACTAGGACTAGCGGGAGAATGAACACCGGGGAGCTGTTTTTT.